This T cell receptor (beta chain) was sequenced for a study of T cells after posttransplantation cyclophosphamide. Germline V gene sequence: CDR1 ENHRY, CDR2 SYGVKD. The CDR3 consists of 16 residues. The V segment lost 5 bases and the J segment 2 bases; nucleotides outside the gene matches: 12. Sequenced by immunoSEQ multiplex PCR; TCRdb stores in-frame clones only, minus some. The sample lists tens of thousands of clones; about 90% were seen once. Study findings and constraints: Tissue-infiltrating T cells from skin or gut overlapped little with blood T cells. Later post-transplant blood repertoires were often dominated by donor CD8+ memory clones. Recipient CMV seropositivity and CMV reactivation strongly tracked TRB clonality.

With respect to this clone: The antigen remains unidentified.

The TCR was taken from a woman in her forties or fifties in good health and a related stem cell transplant donor. Sequencing used PBMCs. V and J are TRBV10-3 and TRBJ2-7; 7 nucleotides align to TRBD1. The CDR3 here is CAISRFLDRNTYEQYF. In nucleotides, the CDR3 is TGTGCCATCAGTCGTTTCCTGGACAGGAATACCTACGAGCAGTACTTC.